This TCR beta chain was sequenced during a study of identical twins. This clonotype occurred a few times. Its matching antigen is unknown. CDR1 is SGHTA and CDR2 is FQGNSA in the germline V gene. The ends were cut back, 7 bases at V and 2 bases at J, with 14 bases in the middle. The CDR3 is made up of 15 amino acids. MiXCR, run by TCRdb on the 5' RACE reads, gives a single entry per CDR3 protein. Of roughly 280,000 distinct CDR3 sequences in the sample, more than 8% were seen once. Study-level points and caveats: Modelling approaches yielded underestimates of out-of-frame TCR alpha sharing between monozygotic twins. When twins shared out-of-frame alpha sequences, those sequences had excess low generation probability. Analyses of zero insertions could, in part, be confounded by invariant MAIT and iNKT cells.

Another study also made use of these data, one on yellow fever vaccine responses in identical twins. As that study records: Reportedly, the T cell response mounted by twins to vaccine seemed partly convergent, partly personalized.

This TCR came from a woman between 18 and 29 years old in good health. This chain uses TRBV7-2 with TRBJ2-2; no reliable D call. Sequenced sample: CD8+ T cells sorted from blood. The CDR3 DNA reads as TGTGCCAGCACCCAGGCGGCGGCAAACACCGGGGAGCTGTTTTTT. The encoded protein is CASTQAAANTGELFF.